This T cell receptor beta chain was sequenced for a study of T cell responses to AZD1222 COVID-19 vaccine. Trimming took 0 bases from V and 6 from J, leaving 11 bases between them. Germline V gene data show CDR1 as MNHEY and CDR2 as SMNVEV (reference sequence). The CDR3 is 15 amino acids. Produced via immunoSEQ multiplex PCR; TCRdb's table is partial and in-frame only. The sample consists of roughly 160,000 clones, roughly nine tenths of them appearing once. The chain carries TRBV27 and TRBJ2-2, with D unclear. The TCR originated in an adult in good health. The material was peripheral blood, obtained on day 0 of AZD1222 vaccination. CDR3 nucleotide sequence: TGTGCCAGCAGTTTATCCCAGGTAGTGGCCGGGGAGCTGTTTTTT. Protein product: CASSLSQVVAGELFF.